Following are 31 T cell receptor beta chains from one sample sequenced in a study of PD-1 blockade in classical Hodgkin lymphoma. This table comes from immunoSEQ multiplex PCR, and its TCRdb copy is limited to in-frame clones, with some not included. The repertoire holds fewer than 100,000 clones, with 93% as singletons. Specified time point: cycle 4 day 1 (C4D1), after less than 7 weeks of nivolumab. Each of the patients experienced relapse following autologous stem cell transplantation, and their brentuximab vedotin exposure differed. The input for sequencing was peripheral blood mononuclear cells (PBMCs), taken before the fourth cycle of nivolumab. The source of these receptors is a human donor with classical Hodgkin lymphoma.

The V call is TRBV5-1, the J call TRBJ1-4; 9 nucleotides match TRBD1. V gave up 4 bases and J gave up 7 bases; unmatched junction bases: 14. CDR1 and CDR2 (germline): SGHRS, YFSETQ. The CDR3 is 17 residues long. CDR3: CASSLVLTGGTTEKLFF. Here the CDR3 DNA reads TGCGCCAGCAGCCTGGTCTTAACAGGGGGCACCACTGAAAAACTGTTTTTT.

The chain is built from TRBV27 and TRBJ2-1; the match to TRBD2 covers 10 bases. CDR1 and CDR2 from the germline V gene are MNHEY and SMNVEV (reference sequence). This CDR3 spans 16 amino acids. V trimming: 3 bases; J trimming: 5 bases; junction bases outside the gene matches: 7. In DNA form, the CDR3 reads TGTGCCAGCAGTTTGTCACTAGCGGGACGACACAATGAGCAGTTCTTC. It codes for CASSLSLAGRHNEQFF.

The rearrangement uses TRBV6-1 and TRBJ1-2; the D is unclear. The CDR3 has 12 amino acids. Germline lookup yields CDR1 MNHNS and CDR2 SASEGT. The V and J ends lost 7 bases and 4 bases respectively, with 10 bases between them. This CDR3 is CASIRLSYGYTF. CDR3 sequence (DNA): TGTGCCAGCATTCGACTCAGCTATGGCTACACCTTC.

V gene TRBV5-4 combines with J gene TRBJ2-3; D is unclear. Germline CDR1 is SGHNT and CDR2 is YYREEE (reference sequence). The CDR3 loop spans 12 amino acids. Deletions cut 4 bases from V and 2 bases from J, with 5 bases between. The CDR3 DNA follows: TGTGCCAGCAGCCCGTTCACAGATACGCAGTATTTT. It specifies CASSPFTDTQYF.

The V gene is TRBV27, the J gene TRBJ2-3, with D maybe TRBD2 (5 bases). Germline assignment: CDR1 MNHEY and CDR2 SMNVEV (reference sequence). Trimming removed 4 bases from V and 2 bases from J, with 10 bases in between. This CDR3 is 14 amino acids long. DNA for the CDR3: TGTGCCAGCAGTTCCCCGAGGGCCACAGATACGCAGTATTTT. Amino acids: CASSSPRATDTQYF.

The V gene is TRBV10-2, the J gene TRBJ2-7; D gene unclear. Germline CDR1 and CDR2: WSHSY and SAAADI. V was pared by 3 bases and J by 1 base, with 10 bases between. The CDR3 length is 14 residues. CDR3 sequence: CASSEYPPSYEQYF. The CDR3 bases are TGCGCCAGCAGTGAATACCCCCCGTCCTACGAGCAGTACTTC.

The J gene is TRBJ1-4, the V gene TRBV28; D gene uncertain. The CDR3 totals 12 residues. V was clipped by 3 bases and J by 8 bases, with 7 bases between them. Germline V gives CDR1 MDHEN, CDR2 SYDVKM. The DNA for the CDR3 is TGTGCCAGCAGTTTGACAAACGAAAAACTGTTTTTT. Protein: CASSLTNEKLFF.

A note on this clone: This sample also contains other DNA sequences that code for the same CDR3. This sequence joins TRBV5-6 and TRBJ1-5; the D gene is possibly TRBD1 (5 bases). With 2 bases removed from V and 5 bases from J, the gap between germline ends came to 5 bases. This CDR3 spans 12 amino acids. Germline V CDR1 and CDR2: SGHDT, YYEEEE. CDR3 DNA sequence: TGTGCCAGCAGCTTAGGGGATCAGCCCCAGCATTTT. Translation gives CASSLGDQPQHF.

In DNA form, the CDR3 reads TGTGCCAGCAGTTATGGCCGGCACACTGAAGCTTTCTTT. Encoded protein: CASSYGRHTEAFF. The genes are TRBV6-6 and TRBJ1-1; D ambiguous. There are 13 residues in the CDR3. The V end was cut by 3 bases, the J end by 3 bases, with 8 bases between. Germline V gives CDR1 MNHNY, CDR2 SVGAGI (reference sequence).

The chain couples TRBV7-9 to TRBJ1-5; 9 positions match TRBD1. J gave up 2 bases and V 5 bases, and 10 bases lay outside the gene matches. Germline values: CDR1 SEHNR, CDR2 FQNEAQ (reference sequence). The CDR3 runs 17 residues. CDR3 nucleotide sequence: TGTGCCAGCAGCGGGGGACAGGGTCTGGGCGGCAATCAGCCCCAGCATTTT. Its translation: CASSGGQGLGGNQPQHF.

The chain combines TRBV7-9 with TRBJ2-3; D ambiguous. Trimming took 1 base from V and 2 from J, leaving 10 bases between them. The length of the CDR3 is 15 residues. CDR1 SEHNR and CDR2 FQNEAQ come from the germline V gene (reference sequence). The CDR3 region has the DNA TGTGCCAGCAGCTTAGGGGGTCTTCACACAGATACGCAGTATTTT. Its protein is CASSLGGLHTDTQYF.

The J gene is TRBJ2-1, the V gene TRBV5-8, with D possibly matching TRBD2 (6 bases). The germline V and J ends were trimmed by 0 bases and 9 bases, with 13 bases remaining between them. From germline, CDR1 is SGHTS and CDR2 YDEGEE. The CDR3 totals 14 residues. CDR3 bases: TGTGCCAGCAGCTTGGGCGGGATAGGGCGTGAGCAGTTCTTC. This translates into CASSLGGIGREQFF.

This rearrangement joins TRBV5-1 to TRBJ2-7, with 9 bases that match TRBD1. The CDR3 runs 15 residues. J was trimmed by 2 bases and V by 5 bases; bases with no gene match: 8. CDR1 is SGHRS and CDR2 is YFSETQ in the germline V gene. The CDR3 here is CASRTQGAPPYEQYF. The CDR3 coding sequence is TGCGCCAGCAGAACACAGGGGGCTCCCCCCTACGAGCAGTACTTC.

This clone has a handful of counts. The rearrangement links TRBV18 to TRBJ1-2; D might be TRBD1 (5 bases). CDR1 is KGHSH and CDR2 is LQKENI in the germline V gene. The germline V and J ends were trimmed by 1 base and 5 bases, with 5 bases remaining between them. This CDR3 spans 12 amino acids. CDR3 protein: CASSPQGYGYTF. As DNA, the CDR3 is TGTGCCAGCTCACCACAGGGGTATGGCTACACCTTC.

In regard to this clone: The same CDR3 also results from other DNA sequences found in this sample. V is TRBV9 and J is TRBJ1-3; D gene ambiguous. Germline CDR1 SGDLS, CDR2 YYNGEE. The CDR3 is made up of 14 amino acids. The ends were cut back, 0 bases at V and 1 base at J, with 5 bases in the middle. The CDR3 DNA reads TGTGCCAGCAGCGTAGCGGGGTCTGGAAACACCATATATTTT. Residues: CASSVAGSGNTIYF.

The chain is built from TRBV7-8 and TRBJ2-5; D is perhaps TRBD2 (5 bases). The V gene lost 5 bases and the J gene lost 5 bases, with 18 bases spanning the gap. CDR3 length: 15 residues. Per germline, CDR1 SGHVS and CDR2 FQNEAQ. The CDR3 DNA is TGTGCCAGCAGCCCCACCCCCCTAGCAATGGAGACCCAGTACTTC. This translates into CASSPTPLAMETQYF.

A word on this clone: Other DNA sequences in this specimen translate into the identical CDR3. The chain recombines TRBV5-1 with TRBJ2-3; the D gene is possibly TRBD1 (6 bases). Trimming shortened V by 0 bases and J by 1 base, and 6 bases separated the two germline ends. Germline V gene lookup returns CDR1 SGHRS and CDR2 YFSETQ. The CDR3 spans 14 residues. CDR3 nucleotides: TGCGCCAGCAGCTTGGCAGGGGGCACAGATACGCAGTATTTT. Its translation is CASSLAGGTDTQYF. Based on the CDR3 plus reference TRBV5-1 and TRBJ2-3, the full variable domain is KAGVTQTPRYLIKTRGQQVTLSCSPISGHRSVSWYQQTPGQGLQFLFEYFSETQRNKGNFPGRFSGRQFSNSRSEMNVSTLELGDSALYLCASSLAGGTDTQYFGPGTRLTVL.

This clone turned up a few times. The V gene is TRBV19, the J gene TRBJ2-7, with D uncertain. V lost 0 bases, J lost 3 bases, and 9 bases lay in between. The germline V gene encodes CDR1 LNHDA and CDR2 SQIVND (reference sequence). The CDR3 sequence is 14 residues long. CDR3 amino acids: CASSIDHQFYEQYF. The CDR3 DNA reads as TGTGCCAGTAGTATAGATCATCAGTTCTACGAGCAGTACTTC.

V usage is TRBV2 and J usage is TRBJ2-2; TRBD2 matches 7 bases. The germline V gene has CDR1 SNHLY and CDR2 FYNNEI. CDR3 length equals 14 residues. The ends lost 8 bases at V and 1 base at J; junction bases unmatched: 4. CDR3 sequence reads: CASQRGQNTGELFF. CDR3 coding DNA: TGTGCCAGCCAGCGGGGCCAGAACACCGGGGAGCTGTTTTTT.

The chain recombines TRBV9 with TRBJ2-3; D uncertain. Germline V gene sequence: CDR1 SGDLS, CDR2 YYNGEE. The CDR3 consists of 13 residues. The V end was cut by 0 bases, the J end by 5 bases, with 7 bases between. The CDR3 here is CASSVDSVDTQYF. CDR3 bases: TGTGCCAGCAGCGTAGACTCAGTAGATACGCAGTATTTT.

The V gene is TRBV4-1, the J gene TRBJ2-1; 14 bases map to TRBD2. The trim removed 1 base at V and 14 bases at J, leaving 13 bases unmatched. This CDR3 contains 17 residues. In germline, CDR1 is MGHRA, CDR2 YSYEKL. CDR3 sequence: CASSQGSLTSGRARKFF. The CDR3 bases are TGCGCCAGCAGCCAAGGTAGTCTGACTAGCGGGAGGGCCAGGAAGTTCTTC.

This clone is a singleton in its sample. V gene TRBV2 combines with J gene TRBJ2-7; TRBD1 matches at 7 bases. This CDR3 spans 15 amino acids. With V trimmed by 6 bases and J by 2 bases, 10 bases remained unmatched. Germline V gene data show CDR1 as SNHLY and CDR2 as FYNNEI. The CDR3 DNA sequence: TGTGCCAGCAGCCCCGGGACAGTACAACCCTACGAGCAGTACTTC. It translates to CASSPGTVQPYEQYF.

V usage is TRBV7-3 and J usage is TRBJ2-7; D is perhaps TRBD2 (6 bases). Germline assignment: CDR1 SGHTA and CDR2 FQGTGA. The CDR3 extends over 15 amino acids. Trimming took 2 bases from V and 6 from J, leaving 17 bases between them. The CDR3 bases are TGTGCCAGCAGCTTATACTCGGGAGCCGCGGGCGAGCAGTACTTC. Protein product: CASSLYSGAAGEQYF.

The chain recombines TRBV6-5 with TRBJ2-7, with TRBD1 matching over 9 bases. Trimming at V came to 5 bases and at J to 3 bases, leaving 2 bases not matched to a gene. Germline V gene data show CDR1 as MNHEY and CDR2 as SVGAGI. CDR3 length: 13 residues. CDR3: CASSGQGIYEQYF. The CDR3 nucleotides read TGTGCCAGCAGTGGACAGGGGATCTACGAGCAGTACTTC.

In its sample, this clone was seen once. This chain uses TRBV10-3 with TRBJ2-1; TRBD2 agrees at 14 bases. V shed 4 bases, J shed 4 bases, and the junction held 3 bases outside the gene matches. The length of the CDR3 is 16 residues. Germline CDR1 and CDR2: ENHRY and SYGVKD. The DNA of the CDR3 is TGTGCCATCAGTGGCGGACTAGCGGGGGGTTACAATGAGCAGTTCTTC. Translating gives CAISGGLAGGYNEQFF.

For the CDR3, the DNA is TGTGCCTGGAAGGAGGCAGGATACTCTGGAAACACCATATATTTT. This sequence encodes CAWKEAGYSGNTIYF. The chain couples TRBV30 to TRBJ1-3; D unresolved. Germline V CDR1 and CDR2: GTSNPN, SVGIG (reference sequence). This CDR3 has 15 residues. V was trimmed by 4 bases and J by 0 bases, leaving 13 bases between them.

The chain carries TRBV27 and TRBJ2-7, with D tentatively TRBD2 (6 bases). This CDR3 region has 13 residues. Germline V CDR1 and CDR2: MNHEY, SMNVEV (reference sequence). Trimming left V 3 bases short and J 4 bases short, with 10 bases between. Here the CDR3 DNA reads TGTGCCAGCAGTTTTGCAGGGACTTACGAGCAGTACTTC. This codes for CASSFAGTYEQYF.

V and J are TRBV7-2 and TRBJ2-7, with 8 positions matching TRBD1. CDR3 length: 15 residues. Trimming cost V 5 bases and J 3 bases; bases outside gene matches: 9. Germline V lookup: CDR1 SGHTA, CDR2 FQGNSA. This CDR3 is CASSRAPGGGYEQYF. The CDR3 nucleotides read TGTGCCAGCAGCCGGGCCCCAGGGGGCGGCTACGAGCAGTACTTC.

This chain connects TRBV28 to TRBJ2-5; D remains unclear. The CDR3 has 15 amino acids. Germline V CDR1 and CDR2: MDHEN, SYDVKM. V lost 5 bases, J lost 0 bases, and 13 bases lay in between. The CDR3 DNA follows: TGTGCCAGCAGTGCCCGCGGCTCCCACCAAGAGACCCAGTACTTC. Residues: CASSARGSHQETQYF.

The gene calls are TRBV11-3 and TRBJ2-2, with D possibly being TRBD1 (5 bases). V was trimmed by 1 base and J by 8 bases, leaving 8 bases between them. The CDR3 consists of 13 residues. Germline values: CDR1 SGHNT, CDR2 YENEEA. This chain's CDR3 is CASSLVQGGELFF. The CDR3 bases are TGTGCCAGCAGCTTAGTTCAGGGAGGGGAGCTGTTTTTT.

The gene calls are TRBV4-2 and TRBJ2-7; maybe TRBD1 (5 bases). From germline, CDR1 is LGHNA and CDR2 YNFKEQ. Trimming took 0 bases from V and 5 from J, leaving 11 bases between them. This CDR3 is 14 amino acids long. Written as DNA, the CDR3 is TGTGCCAGCAGCCAAGAAATGGGGCGACACGAGCAGTACTTC. Its translation: CASSQEMGRHEQYF.